This T cell receptor beta chain was recorded in a study of neoadjuvant nivolumab and ipilimumab in lung cancer. The study's findings and limits: TCR clonality did not significantly correlate with pathologic tumor regression. Compared with tumor-adjacent uninvolved lung, resected tumors showed greater richness and clonality.

TCRdb's table, derived via immunoSEQ multiplex PCR, lists solely in-frame clones and lacks some. Seen here are approximately 10,000 clones, about 72% observed once, and the top ten hold about 3.2%. This clone was detected once. The antigen remains unidentified. Germline values: CDR1 SGHVS, CDR2 FQNEAQ. The V end was cut by 5 bases, the J end by 7 bases, with 9 bases between. The CDR3 spans 11 residues. Sequencing was performed on tumor tissue, taken after neoadjuvant nivolumab, alone or with ipilimumab, at or shortly before surgery. The TCR was taken from an adult with non-small cell lung cancer. The rearrangement links TRBV7-8 to TRBJ2-7, with a weak D call TRBD1 (6 bases). This chain's CDR3 is CASSGGGEQYF. The DNA for the CDR3 is TGTGCCAGCAGCGGGGGCGGTGAGCAGTACTTC.